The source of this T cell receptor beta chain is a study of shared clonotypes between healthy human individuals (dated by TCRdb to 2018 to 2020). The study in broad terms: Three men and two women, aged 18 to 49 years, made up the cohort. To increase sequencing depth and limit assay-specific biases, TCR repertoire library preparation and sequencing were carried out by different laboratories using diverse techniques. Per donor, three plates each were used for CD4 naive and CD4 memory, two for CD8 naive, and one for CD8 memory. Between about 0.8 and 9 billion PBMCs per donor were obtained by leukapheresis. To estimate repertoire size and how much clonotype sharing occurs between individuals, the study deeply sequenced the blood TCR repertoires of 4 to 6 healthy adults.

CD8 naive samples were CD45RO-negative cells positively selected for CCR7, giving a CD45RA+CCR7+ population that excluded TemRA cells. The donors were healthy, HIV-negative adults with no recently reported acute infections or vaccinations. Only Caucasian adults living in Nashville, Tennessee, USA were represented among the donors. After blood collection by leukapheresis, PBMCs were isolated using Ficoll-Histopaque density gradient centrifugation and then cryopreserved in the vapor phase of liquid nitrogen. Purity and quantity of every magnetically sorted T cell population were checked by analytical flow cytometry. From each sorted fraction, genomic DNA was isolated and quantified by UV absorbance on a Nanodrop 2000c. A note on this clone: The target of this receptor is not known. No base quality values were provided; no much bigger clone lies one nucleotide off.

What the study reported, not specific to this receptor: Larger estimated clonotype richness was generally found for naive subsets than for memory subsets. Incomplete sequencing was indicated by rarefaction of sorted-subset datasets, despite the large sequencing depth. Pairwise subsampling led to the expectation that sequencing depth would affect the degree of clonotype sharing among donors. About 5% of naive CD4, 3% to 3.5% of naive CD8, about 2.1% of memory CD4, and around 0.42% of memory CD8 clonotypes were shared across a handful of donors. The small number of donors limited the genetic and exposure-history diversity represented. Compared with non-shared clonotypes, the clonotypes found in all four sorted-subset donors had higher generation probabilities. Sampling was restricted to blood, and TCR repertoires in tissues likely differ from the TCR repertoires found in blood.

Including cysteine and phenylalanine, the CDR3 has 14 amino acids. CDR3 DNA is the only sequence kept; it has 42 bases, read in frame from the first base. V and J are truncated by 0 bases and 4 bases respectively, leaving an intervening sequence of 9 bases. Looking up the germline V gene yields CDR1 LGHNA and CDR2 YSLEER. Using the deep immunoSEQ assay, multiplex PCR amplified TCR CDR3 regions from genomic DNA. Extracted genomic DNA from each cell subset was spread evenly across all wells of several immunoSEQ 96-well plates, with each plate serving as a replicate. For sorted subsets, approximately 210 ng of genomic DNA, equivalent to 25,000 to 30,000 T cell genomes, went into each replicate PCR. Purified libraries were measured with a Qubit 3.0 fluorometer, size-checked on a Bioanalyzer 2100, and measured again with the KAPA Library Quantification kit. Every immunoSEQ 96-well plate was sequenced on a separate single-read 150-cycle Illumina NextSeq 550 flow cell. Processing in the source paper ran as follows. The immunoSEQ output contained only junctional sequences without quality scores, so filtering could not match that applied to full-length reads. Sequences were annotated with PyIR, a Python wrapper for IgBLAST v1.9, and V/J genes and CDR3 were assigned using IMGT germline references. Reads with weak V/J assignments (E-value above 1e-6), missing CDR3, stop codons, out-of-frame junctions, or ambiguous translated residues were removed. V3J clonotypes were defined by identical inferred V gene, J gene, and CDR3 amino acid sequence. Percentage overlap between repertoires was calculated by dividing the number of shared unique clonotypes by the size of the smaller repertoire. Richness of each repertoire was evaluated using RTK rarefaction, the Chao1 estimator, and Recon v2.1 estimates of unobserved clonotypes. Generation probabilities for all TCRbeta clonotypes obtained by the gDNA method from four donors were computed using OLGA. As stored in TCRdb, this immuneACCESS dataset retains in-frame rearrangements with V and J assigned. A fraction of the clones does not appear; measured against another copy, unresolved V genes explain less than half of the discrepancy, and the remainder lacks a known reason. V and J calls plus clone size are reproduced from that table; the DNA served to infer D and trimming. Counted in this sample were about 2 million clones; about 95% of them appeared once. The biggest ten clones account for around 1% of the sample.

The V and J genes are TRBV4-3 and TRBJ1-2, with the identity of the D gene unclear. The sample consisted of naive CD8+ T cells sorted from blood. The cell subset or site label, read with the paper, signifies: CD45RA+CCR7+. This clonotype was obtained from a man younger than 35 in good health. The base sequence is TGCGCCAGCAGCCAAGATCTGGGTGCCTATGGCTACACCTTC. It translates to CASSQDLGAYGYTF.